This TCR beta chain comes out of a study of follicular helper T cells after annual influenza vaccination. For the study at large: Sampling occurred days 0, 7 and 28 after each influenza vaccination.

Study-wide findings and caveats: Most later recoveries of Day 7 ICOS+CD38+ clones were ICOS-CD38- cTfh. Undersampling of larger non-cTfh compartments could not be excluded.

Only a few counts were recorded for this clone. Its antigen is unknown. This CDR3 has 15 residues. Trimming cost V 7 bases and J 8 bases; bases outside gene matches: 7. Germline lookup yields CDR1 SNHLY and CDR2 FYNNEI. Profiled with immunoSEQ multiplex PCR; TCRdb holds only in-frame clones, not every one. There are roughly 10,000 clones in the sample; less than 80% occur only once, and 0.75% to 0.95% lies in the top ten. The J gene is TRBJ1-6, the V gene TRBV2, with 11 bases fitting TRBD1. The sample in question was CXCR5- memory CD4+ T cells sorted from blood, obtained 6 weeks after influenza vaccination. The TCR was taken from an adult who received the influenza vaccine. DNA for the CDR3: TGTGCCAGCAATCCGGGACAGGGGGTTTATTCACCCCTCCACTTT. Translating it yields CASNPGQGVYSPLHF.